This T cell receptor (beta chain) is drawn from a study of radiotherapy plus CTLA-4 blockade in lung cancer (dated by TCRdb to the late 2010s). Regarding the study in general: Objective responses were observed in 18% of enrolled patients, and disease control was achieved in approximately 32%.

In this study, focal radiation therapy paired with CTLA-4 blockade (ipilimumab) was tested in patients who had chemo-refractory metastatic non-small-cell lung cancer. Results the study describes overall, beyond this receptor: TCR clones derived from tumors expanded in peripheral blood after treatment with radiotherapy and ipilimumab. The strongest predictors of response, as reported, were early dynamic changes in blood T cell clones along with a rise in serum interferon-beta after radiation.

To prepare the library, the immunoSEQ multiplex PCR assay was applied. The source is immuneACCESS, and TCRdb retained only in-frame sequences with V and J called. Part of the clones is not carried over; for the studies checked, unresolved V genes explain less than half of this, and the remainder is unexplained. This sample gives around 100,000 clones in total; 70% to 85% of them show up just once. The ten largest clones represent about 3.3% of the sample. The CDR3 sequence holds 15 residues, the cysteine and phenylalanine included. Kept here is only the CDR3 DNA, which spans 45 bases and is read in frame from base 1. Sequences SGHRS (CDR1) and YFSETQ (CDR2) are obtained from the germline V gene. V is pared back by 0 bases and J by 5 bases, with 14 bases lying between the germline termini. In regard to this clone: Its antigen has not been determined. Per-nucleotide qualities are absent, and no much larger clonotype sits a single base away.

The TCR was taken from a human donor with non-small cell lung cancer that progressed on radiotherapy plus ipilimumab. Some clones in this sample may be carry-over from other donors' samples. The receptor chain draws on TRBV5-1 and TRBJ1-1; no D gene can be assigned with confidence. Sequences were derived from peripheral blood, sampled from a patient treated with radiotherapy plus ipilimumab. The CDR3 protein: CASSLGVGMSTEAFF. The DNA sequence is TGCGCCAGCAGCTTGGGTGTTGGAATGTCGACTGAAGCTTTCTTT.